What follows describes a single T cell receptor beta chain. This specimen belongs to a study of cytomegalovirus exposure and HLA in healthy donors. Per germline, CDR1 LNHDA and CDR2 SQIVND (reference sequence). CDR3 length: 14 amino acids. J was trimmed by 3 bases and V by 5 bases; bases with no gene match: 6. PCR employed 60 Vbeta and 13 Jbeta primers. Profiled with immunoSEQ multiplex PCR; TCRdb holds only in-frame clones, not every one. The repertoire has 150,000 to 250,000 clones, approximately 85% of them found once; the top ten carry less than 2.5%. Input material: PBMCs. The receptor's source is a woman between 50 and 59 years old in good health and CMV-seronegative. The chain recombines TRBV19 with TRBJ2-7; 8 nucleotides agree with TRBD1. The CDR3 DNA follows: TGTGCCAGTAGTCCCTCGACAGGGGACTACGAGCAGTACTTC. Its translation is CASSPSTGDYEQYF.